One and the same sample provided the 32 T cell receptor beta chains below, sequenced in a study of Ad26.COV2.S vaccination and SARS-CoV-2 variants. The repertoire was sequenced with immunoSEQ multiplex PCR; TCRdb's copy has only in-frame clones and lacks some. The sample has 85,000 to 120,000 clones, roughly 75% seen once. Sequenced material: peripheral blood, taken after recovery from COVID-19. These receptors were obtained from a human donor who had recovered from COVID-19.

The rearrangement joins TRBV28 to TRBJ1-4, with unresolved D. The V end lost 6 bases, the J end lost 7 bases, and 12 bases lay between the germline ends. Per germline, CDR1 MDHEN and CDR2 SYDVKM. The CDR3 contains 13 residues. The CDR3 sequence is CASSLPPIEKLFF. The CDR3 DNA is TGTGCCAGCAGCCTACCCCCTATTGAAAAACTGTTTTTT.

V usage is TRBV9 and J usage is TRBJ2-3; 7 nucleotides match TRBD2. Losses at the gene ends were 3 bases for V and 2 bases for J; bases not matched to a gene: 6. Germline CDR1 and CDR2: SGDLS and YYNGEE. This CDR3 contains 15 residues. Here the CDR3 reads CASSEAGTTTDTQYF. Here the CDR3 DNA reads TGTGCCAGCAGCGAGGCCGGGACTACCACAGATACGCAGTATTTT. Full variable domain (outside the CDR3, taken from reference TRBV9 and TRBJ2-3): DSGVTQTPKHLITATGQRVTLRCSPRSGDLSVYWYQQSLDQGLQFLIQYYNGEERAKGNILERFSAQQFPDLHSELNLSSLELGDSALYFCASSEAGTTTDTQYFGPGTRLTVL.

The V call is TRBV7-2, the J call TRBJ1-6; tentative D call: TRBD1 (6 bases). The CDR3 is made up of 14 amino acids. Germline V gene data show CDR1 as SGHTA and CDR2 as FQGNSA. V dropped 5 bases and J dropped 10 bases, with 15 bases sitting between them. The CDR3 loop is CASSPQGRGSPLHF. CDR3 DNA sequence: TGTGCCAGCAGCCCGCAGGGGAGAGGATCACCCCTCCACTTT.

The chain links TRBV7-6 to TRBJ1-3; TRBD1 matches at 9 bases. V trimming: 1 base; J trimming: 0 bases; junction bases outside the gene matches: 1. The CDR3 contains 16 residues. The germline CDR1 and CDR2 sequences are SGHVS and FNYEAQ. CDR3 loop: CASSLDRGPSGNTIYF. For the CDR3, the DNA is TGTGCCAGCAGCTTAGACAGGGGGCCCTCTGGAAACACCATATATTTT. The full variable domain, in which reference TRBV7-6 and TRBJ1-3 provide the parts outside the CDR3, is GAGVSQSPRYKVTKRGQDVALRCDPISGHVSLYWYRQALGQGPEFLTYFNYEAQQDKSGLPNDRFSAERPEGSISTLTIQRTEQRDSAMYRCASSLDRGPSGNTIYFGEGSWLTVV.

J is TRBJ1-1 and V is TRBV5-5; 7 nucleotides line up with TRBD1. Germline V gene sequence: CDR1 SGHKS, CDR2 YYEKEE (reference sequence). This CDR3 comprises 13 residues. The V segment lost 6 bases and the J segment 10 bases; nucleotides outside the gene matches: 12. CDR3 in DNA: TGTGCCAGCACCCTGACAGGGACAGTTGGAGCTTTCTTT. Translating it yields CASTLTGTVGAFF. Combining the CDR3 with reference TRBV5-5 and TRBJ1-1 gives the whole variable domain DAGVTQSPTHLIKTRGQQVTLRCSPISGHKSVSWYQQVLGQGPQFIFQYYEKEERGRGNFPDRFSARQFPNYSSELNVNALLLGDSALYLCASTLTGTVGAFFGQGTRLTVV.

V is TRBV5-1 and J is TRBJ2-7; D is undetermined. Trimming cost V 3 bases and J 2 bases, with 12 bases left between them. The CDR3 is 14 residues long. Germline V gene lookup returns CDR1 SGHRS and CDR2 YFSETQ. The CDR3 reads CASSSSNPPYEQYF. The CDR3 nucleotides are TGCGCCAGCAGCTCGTCTAACCCCCCCTACGAGCAGTACTTC.

J is TRBJ1-6 and V is TRBV5-1; D remains ambiguous. The CDR3 sequence is 11 residues long. The germline gives CDR1 SGHRS, CDR2 YFSETQ. Trimming left V 1 base short and J 10 bases short, with 3 bases between. CDR3 DNA sequence: TGCGCCAGCAGCTTGAGGTCACCCCTCCACTTT. Translated: CASSLRSPLHF. The full variable domain, completed using reference TRBV5-1 and TRBJ1-6, is KAGVTQTPRYLIKTRGQQVTLSCSPISGHRSVSWYQQTPGQGLQFLFEYFSETQRNKGNFPGRFSGRQFSNSRSEMNVSTLELGDSALYLCASSLRSPLHFGNGTRLTVT.

This clone was observed a single time. The chain is built from TRBV7-2 and TRBJ2-3; D is unresolved. Germline V CDR1 and CDR2: SGHTA, FQGNSA. The CDR3 is 13 residues long. The V end was cut by 3 bases, the J end by 6 bases, with 10 bases between. CDR3 loop: CASSFDPGDTQYF. CDR3 nucleotides: TGTGCCAGCAGCTTCGACCCCGGGGATACGCAGTATTTT.

V is TRBV27 and J is TRBJ2-7; TRBD1 might be the D (6 bases). This CDR3 is built from 15 residues. Per the germline V gene, CDR1 is MNHEY and CDR2 is SMNVEV (reference sequence). Trimming shortened V by 7 bases and J by 6 bases, and 22 bases separated the two germline ends. The CDR3 region has the DNA TGTGCCAGCACTAACTTAGGGACATCCTTGGGCGAGCAGTACTTC. It specifies CASTNLGTSLGEQYF.

V is TRBV19 and J is TRBJ1-1, with unresolved D. Trimming left V 4 bases short and J 0 bases short, with 6 bases between. The CDR3 extends over 13 amino acids. Germline CDR1 and CDR2: LNHDA and SQIVND (reference sequence). The CDR3 is CASSNRLNTEAFF. The CDR3 nucleotides read TGTGCCAGTAGTAATCGTCTGAACACTGAAGCTTTCTTT.

The chain has TRBV18 and TRBJ2-7, with 9 bases matching TRBD1. Germline CDR1 reads KGHSH; CDR2 reads LQKENI. The CDR3 contains 14 residues. V was clipped by 5 bases and J by 3 bases; unmatched bases: 5. The CDR3 loop is CASSWTGQGYEQYF. The CDR3 bases are TGTGCCAGCTCATGGACGGGACAGGGCTACGAGCAGTACTTC.

The CDR3 DNA reads TGTGCCAGCAGCAACCGACAGGGGGCAGATACGCAGTATTTT. It is translated as CASSNRQGADTQYF. The chain is built from TRBV9 and TRBJ2-3; 9 bases map to TRBD1. Looked up from germline, CDR1 is SGDLS and CDR2 is YYNGEE. The CDR3 has 14 amino acids. With 4 bases clipped from V and 4 bases from J, the junction kept 4 bases outside the gene matches.

The rearrangement links TRBV11-2 to TRBJ1-2, with a weak D call TRBD1 (5 bases). V lost 6 bases to trimming and J lost 2 bases, with 7 bases between them. Per the germline V gene, CDR1 is SGHAT and CDR2 is FQNNGV. This CDR3 region has 12 residues. The CDR3 loop is CASRGRNYGYTF. CDR3 DNA sequence: TGTGCCAGCAGGGGGCGGAACTATGGCTACACCTTC. Full variable domain (remainder filled in from reference TRBV11-2 and TRBJ1-2): EAGVAQSPRYKIIEKRQSVAFWCNPISGHATLYWYQQILGQGPKLLIQFQNNGVVDDSQLPKDRFSAERLKGVDSTLKIQPAKLEDSAVYLCASRGRNYGYTFGSGTRLTVV.

The chain is built from TRBV6-5 and TRBJ2-7; 8 nucleotides line up with TRBD2. CDR1 MNHEY and CDR2 SVGAGI come from the germline V gene. The CDR3 consists of 14 residues. After removal of 6 bases from V and 2 bases from J, the junction contained 6 bases not matched to a gene. The CDR3 region has the DNA TGTGCCAGCAGGTCTAGCGGGCTTCCCTACGAGCAGTACTTC. Translated, it gives CASRSSGLPYEQYF.

The V call is TRBV3-1 (or the pseudogene TRBV3-2), the J call TRBJ1-5; possibly TRBD1 for D (6 bases). V lost 2 bases to trimming and J lost 1 base, with 6 bases between them. Germline assignment: CDR1 LGHDT and CDR2 YNNKEL (reference sequence). The CDR3 is 14 residues long. The CDR3 is CASSQQGSNQPQHF. The CDR3 DNA sequence: TGTGCCAGCAGCCAACAGGGGAGCAATCAGCCCCAGCATTTT.

The chain carries TRBV2 and TRBJ1-2; D may be TRBD1 (5 bases). The germline CDR1 and CDR2 sequences are SNHLY and FYNNEI. V gave up 8 bases and J gave up 5 bases, with 15 bases separating them. The CDR3 runs 13 residues. DNA for the CDR3: TGTGCCAGCCGGGACCGACGCTCTTATGGCTACACCTTC. The encoded protein is CASRDRRSYGYTF.

This sequence joins TRBV4-2 and TRBJ1-6, with D possibly TRBD1 on 5 matching bases. V was shortened by 0 bases and J by 10 bases, with 10 bases between the two germline ends. From germline, CDR1 is LGHNA and CDR2 YNFKEQ. The CDR3 is made up of 14 amino acids. CDR3 sequence (DNA): TGTGCCAGCAGCCAAGAACTACAGGTGTCACCCCTCCACTTT. Amino acid sequence: CASSQELQVSPLHF.

This chain connects TRBV12-3 or TRBV12-4 to TRBJ1-2; D call uncertain. There are 12 residues in the CDR3. Between the trimmed V and J ends, which lost 6 bases and 4 bases, there was a span of 9 bases. The CDR3 sequence: CASSRPSYGYTF. In DNA, the CDR3 is TGTGCCAGCAGCCGCCCTTCCTATGGCTACACCTTC.

The J gene is TRBJ1-1, the V gene TRBV16, with D hard to call. Germline V CDR1 and CDR2: KGHSY, FQNENV. V was shortened by 1 base and J by 2 bases, with 5 bases between the two germline ends. The CDR3 runs 13 residues. CDR3 loop: CASSQLRNTEAFF. For the CDR3, the DNA is TGTGCCAGCAGCCAATTGAGAAACACTGAAGCTTTCTTT.

The V and J genes are TRBV10-1 and TRBJ1-6, with D perhaps TRBD1 (5 bases). CDR1 is WNHNN, CDR2 SYGVQD, per germline (reference sequence). The CDR3 loop spans 14 amino acids. Trimming cost V 3 bases and J 8 bases, with 11 bases left between them. CDR3 residues: CASSEAARDSPLHF. CDR3 nucleotide sequence: TGCGCCAGCAGTGAAGCCGCCAGGGATTCACCCCTCCACTTT.

This chain uses TRBV7-9 with TRBJ2-3; 7 bases map to TRBD2. The length of the CDR3 is 14 residues. J gave up 0 bases and V 6 bases, and 3 bases lay outside the gene matches. The germline gives CDR1 SEHNR, CDR2 FQNEAQ (reference sequence). CDR3 sequence reads: CASRGGVSTDTQYF. CDR3 sequence (DNA): TGTGCCAGCAGGGGAGGGGTAAGCACAGATACGCAGTATTTT.

The J gene is TRBJ2-7, the V gene TRBV30, with TRBD1 identical over 7 bases. The CDR3 runs to 13 residues. The trim removed 2 bases at V and 2 bases at J, leaving 3 bases unmatched. The germline V gene encodes CDR1 GTSNPN and CDR2 SVGIG (reference sequence). CDR3 sequence (DNA): TGTGCCTGGAGTAGGGACAGAACCTACGAGCAGTACTTC. Amino acid sequence: CAWSRDRTYEQYF.

The gene calls are TRBV19 and TRBJ2-6, with D possibly being TRBD1 (6 bases). The CDR3 runs 18 residues. Germline CDR1 is LNHDA and CDR2 is SQIVND (reference sequence). With 1 base removed from V and 0 bases from J, the gap between germline ends came to 13 bases. The CDR3 protein is CASSIVVGASSGANVLTF. The DNA of the CDR3 is TGTGCCAGTAGTATAGTAGTGGGGGCCAGCTCTGGGGCCAACGTCCTGACTTTC. Based on the CDR3 plus reference TRBV19 and TRBJ2-6, the full variable domain is DGGITQSPKYLFRKEGQNVTLSCEQNLNHDAMYWYRQDPGQGLRLIYYSQIVNDFQKGDIAEGYSVSREKKESFPLTVTSAQKNPTAFYLCASSIVVGASSGANVLTFGAGSRLTVL.

A single count supports this clone. V and J are TRBV5-1 and TRBJ2-7; 10 positions agree with TRBD1. J was trimmed by 5 bases and V by 4 bases; bases with no gene match: 9. Germline CDR1 SGHRS, CDR2 YFSETQ. The CDR3 runs to 15 residues. The DNA of the CDR3 is TGCGCCAGCAGCCTCACGGGACAGGGGCGTGACGAGCAGTACTTC. Encoded protein: CASSLTGQGRDEQYF.

The V call is TRBV7-9, the J call TRBJ2-1; D unclear. CDR1 and CDR2 (germline): SEHNR, FQNEAQ (reference sequence). Trimming left V 2 bases short and J 7 bases short, with 6 bases between. This CDR3 contains 12 residues. This CDR3 is CASSLYGNEQFF. The CDR3 nucleotides are TGTGCCAGCAGCTTATACGGGAATGAGCAGTTCTTC.

The CDR3 DNA sequence: TGCGCCAGCAAAGAACAGACGAACACTGAAGCTTTCTTT. As protein: CASKEQTNTEAFF. This chain joins TRBV5-1 and TRBJ1-1; D gene unclear. With 6 bases removed from V and 1 base from J, the gap between germline ends came to 10 bases. CDR1 SGHRS and CDR2 YFSETQ come from the germline V gene. This CDR3 contains 13 residues. Full variable domain (outside the CDR3, taken from reference TRBV5-1 and TRBJ1-1): KAGVTQTPRYLIKTRGQQVTLSCSPISGHRSVSWYQQTPGQGLQFLFEYFSETQRNKGNFPGRFSGRQFSNSRSEMNVSTLELGDSALYLCASKEQTNTEAFFGQGTRLTVV.

The chain uses TRBV7-2 and TRBJ2-3; D unclear. Trimming stripped 0 bases from V and 10 bases from J, with 14 bases between. Germline V gives CDR1 SGHTA, CDR2 FQGNSA. This CDR3 has 14 amino acids. The CDR3 reads CASSLAPPEAAQYF. In nucleotides, the CDR3 is TGTGCCAGCAGCTTAGCCCCGCCCGAGGCAGCGCAGTATTTT.

The chain employs TRBV10-3 and TRBJ1-1, with D possibly matching TRBD1 (5 bases). V gave up 0 bases and J gave up 8 bases, with 19 bases separating them. This CDR3 has 16 amino acids. Germline V gene sequence: CDR1 ENHRY, CDR2 SYGVKD. The CDR3 DNA follows: TGTGCCATCAGTGAGTCGATGGTCATGGAGGGGAGGGAAGCTTTCTTT. Its translation is CAISESMVMEGREAFF.

This clone has only one observation. J is TRBJ2-3 and V is TRBV5-1, with a tentative D call TRBD1 (6 bases). The CDR3 has 15 residues. Germline loops: CDR1 SGHRS, CDR2 YFSETQ. Trimming took off 3 bases at V and 0 bases at J, with 11 bases between the two ends. The CDR3: CASSWTDPSTDTQYF. The CDR3 DNA reads TGCGCCAGCAGCTGGACAGACCCTAGCACAGATACGCAGTATTTT.

This clone was seen once. The rearrangement links TRBV30 to TRBJ2-1; possibly TRBD2 for D (5 bases). V gave up 3 bases and J gave up 6 bases, with 9 bases separating them. The CDR3 is 12 residues long. Germline V gene sequence: CDR1 GTSNPN, CDR2 SVGIG (reference sequence). This chain's CDR3 is CAWRWSGNEQFF. Written as DNA, the CDR3 is TGTGCCTGGAGGTGGAGCGGCAATGAGCAGTTCTTC.

This sequence joins TRBV7-9 and TRBJ1-2; D ambiguous. Germline loops: CDR1 SEHNR, CDR2 FQNEAQ (reference sequence). This CDR3 spans 13 amino acids. Trimming removed 1 base at V and 2 bases at J, with 5 bases between. The CDR3 coding sequence is TGTGCCAGCAGCTTAGATACCAACTATGGCTACACCTTC. Translating it yields CASSLDTNYGYTF. Complete variable domain (other parts from reference TRBV7-9 and TRBJ1-2): DTGVSQNPRHKITKRGQNVTFRCDPISEHNRLYWYRQTLGQGPEFLTYFQNEAQLEKSRLLSDRFSAERPKGSFSTLEIQRTEQGDSAMYLCASSLDTNYGYTFGSGTRLTVV.

To note about this clone: No DNA is shown, since the ends of the CDR3 on it are uncertain; the CDR3 is the one TCRdb lists. The rearrangement joins TRBV3-1 (or the pseudogene TRBV3-2) to TRBJ2-7; TRBD2, as called in the table, went unchecked against the DNA. The CDR3 numbers 21 amino acids, ends counted. Germline CDR1 is LGHDT and CDR2 is YNNKEL (reference sequence). The chain's CDR3 is CASSQDNVAKGAGGVYELCHF.